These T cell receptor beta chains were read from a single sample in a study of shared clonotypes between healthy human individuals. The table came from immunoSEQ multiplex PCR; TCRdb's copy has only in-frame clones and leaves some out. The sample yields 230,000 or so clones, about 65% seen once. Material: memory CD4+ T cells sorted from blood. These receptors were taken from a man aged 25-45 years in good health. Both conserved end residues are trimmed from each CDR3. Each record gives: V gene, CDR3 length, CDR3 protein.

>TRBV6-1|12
ASSQDPTPGELF
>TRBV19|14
ASSIIGRALNTEAF
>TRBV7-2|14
ASSSGQGPQVIEAF
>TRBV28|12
ASRHVHSPGELF
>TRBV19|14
ASSKSLPQGKSGYT
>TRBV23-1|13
ASSQPGGGWNIQY
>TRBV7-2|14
ASSFINPSSGNTIY
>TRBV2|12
ASKSDRGTDTQY
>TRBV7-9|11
ASVPGGSREQY
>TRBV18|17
ASSLKGLAGLSNTGELF
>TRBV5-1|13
ASSLVVGPGYEQY
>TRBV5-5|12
ASSFRDIATEAF
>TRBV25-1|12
ASKGQERTTEAF
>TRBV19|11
ASSRSFFNEQF
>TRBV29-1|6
SVAGYT
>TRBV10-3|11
ATTPGQNTEAF
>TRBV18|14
ASSPPPKDGIWRQF
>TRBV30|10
AWNSQVGGYT
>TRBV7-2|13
ASSLDPSGAYEQY
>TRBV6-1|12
ASSAAGGPYEQY
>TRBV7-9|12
ASSLSQTANEQF
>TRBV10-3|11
AISEGPQETQY
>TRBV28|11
ASSVTADPEAF
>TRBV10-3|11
AIRGDRPYEQY
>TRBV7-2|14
ASSLGLAGVNNEQF
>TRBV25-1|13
ASSTFVGLGETQY
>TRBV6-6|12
ASSSGGGADTQY
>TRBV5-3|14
ARSLRGDRNGEKLF
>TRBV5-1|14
ASSLGPTGSYNEQF
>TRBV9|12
ASSSHRSNTEAF
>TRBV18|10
ASSPSTDTQY
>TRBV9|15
ASSVIPRDNGYNEQF
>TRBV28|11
ASEGALSYEQY
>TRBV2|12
ASFWTGNTDTQY
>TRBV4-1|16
ASSQDRLAGGLYNEQF
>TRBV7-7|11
ASSADRDTEAF
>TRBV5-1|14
ASSPGAGTGQETQY
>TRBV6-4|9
ASSVPRGYT
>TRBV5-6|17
ASSLYWQAVKPNTGELF
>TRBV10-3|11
AISGTPQETQY
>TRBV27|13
ASRGAALDSYEQY
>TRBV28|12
ASRNHVAKNIQY
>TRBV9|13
ASSVGVGHSYEQY
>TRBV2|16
ASSEVRIGTTNTGELF
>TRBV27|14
ASSLGLAGDPYEQY
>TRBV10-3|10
AISDGDGGQY
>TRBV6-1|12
ASSEAGGQETQY
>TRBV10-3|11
AISESDPPTYT